The 30 T cell receptor beta chains below were found in one sample sequenced in a study of cytomegalovirus exposure and HLA in healthy donors. In the PCR, 60 Vbeta and 13 Jbeta primers were used. Data came from immunoSEQ multiplex PCR; TCRdb stores just in-frame clones and leaves some out. The data hold fewer than 200,000 clones, with roughly 80% observed a single time. The sequenced sample was PBMCs. Receptor source: a human donor in good health.

The rearrangement links TRBV10-2 to TRBJ1-3, with D unresolved. Germline CDR1 is WSHSY and CDR2 is SAAADI. This CDR3 has 12 amino acids. V was trimmed by 7 bases and J by 8 bases, leaving 12 bases between them. CDR3 sequence: CASMVGPDTIYF. CDR3 in DNA: TGCGCCAGCATGGTTGGGCCGGACACCATATATTTT.

A single count supports this clone. The rearrangement uses TRBV7-6 and TRBJ1-5, with TRBD1 matching over 9 bases. CDR1 is SGHVS and CDR2 is FNYEAQ in the germline V gene. The CDR3 sequence is 15 residues long. V dropped 6 bases and J dropped 6; count of bases not matched to a gene: 9. The CDR3 here is CASSSGQGPLQPQHF. DNA for the CDR3: TGTGCCAGCAGTTCGGGACAGGGCCCCCTTCAGCCCCAGCATTTT.

The chain employs TRBV7-6 and TRBJ1-2, with 9 nucleotides matching TRBD1. Germline lookup yields CDR1 SGHVS and CDR2 FNYEAQ. The CDR3 is 14 amino acids. V was clipped by 5 bases and J by 4 bases; unmatched bases: 5. The CDR3 nucleotides are TGTGCCAGCAGCACGGGACAGGGAGGCTATGGCTACACCTTC. Its protein product is CASSTGQGGYGYTF.

The genes are TRBV7-2 and TRBJ1-4; maybe TRBD1 (5 bases). In germline, CDR1 is SGHTA, CDR2 FQGNSA. The V gene lost 4 bases and the J gene lost 4 bases, with 13 bases spanning the gap. The CDR3 extends over 15 amino acids. CDR3 amino acids: CASSSLGGINEKLFF. Here the CDR3 DNA reads TGTGCCAGCAGCTCCTTGGGGGGAATTAATGAAAAACTGTTTTTT.

V usage is TRBV7-8 and J usage is TRBJ1-6; perhaps TRBD1 as D (5 bases). Per germline, CDR1 SGHVS and CDR2 FQNEAQ. This CDR3 has 15 residues. Trimming removed 2 bases at V and 8 bases at J, with 13 bases between. The CDR3 coding sequence is TGTGCCAGCAGCTTAAGTCAGGGTGGCGATTCACCCCTCCACTTT. It translates to CASSLSQGGDSPLHF.

The J gene is TRBJ1-6, the V gene TRBV12-5; D is unresolved. Per the germline V gene, CDR1 is LGHNT and CDR2 is FRNRAP. CDR3 size: 18 residues. The V gene lost 7 bases and the J gene lost 8 bases, with 27 bases spanning the gap. DNA for the CDR3: TGTGCTAGTGCTTTCTCCCTTCTACGGGTTTATTGGTATTCACCCCTCCACTTT. This encodes CASAFSLLRVYWYSPLHF. The full variable domain, rest sourced from reference TRBV12-5 and TRBJ1-6, is DARVTQTPRHKVTEMGQEVTMRCQPILGHNTVFWYRQTMMQGLELLAYFRNRAPLDDSGMPKDRFSAEMPDATLATLKIQPSEPRDSAVYFCASAFSLLRVYWYSPLHFGNGTRLTVT.

The chain has TRBV9 and TRBJ2-5; 7 bases line up with TRBD2. The length of the CDR3 is 15 residues. Germline assignment: CDR1 SGDLS and CDR2 YYNGEE. The ends lost 3 bases at V and 5 bases at J; junction bases unmatched: 10. The CDR3 DNA is TGTGCCAGCAGCGCGGGGGGTCCCACGCAGGAGACCCAGTACTTC. Protein sequence: CASSAGGPTQETQYF.

The chain carries TRBV7-7 and TRBJ1-4; D might be TRBD1 (5 bases). V was shortened by 7 bases and J by 2 bases, with 26 bases between the two germline ends. Germline CDR1 reads SSHAT; CDR2 reads FNYEAQ (reference sequence). There are 19 residues in the CDR3. The CDR3 loop reads CASTLIRDRKEGTNEKLFF. CDR3 nucleotide sequence: TGTGCCAGCACCCTTATCCGGGACCGCAAGGAGGGGACTAATGAAAAACTGTTTTTT.

The chain employs TRBV4-3 and TRBJ1-3; 7 bases fit TRBD1. J was trimmed by 4 bases and V by 0 bases; bases with no gene match: 9. This CDR3 has 17 amino acids. CDR1 is LGHNA and CDR2 is YSLEER in the germline V gene. The CDR3 spells CASSQDAPGTEGNTIYF. DNA of the CDR3: TGCGCCAGCAGCCAAGATGCTCCCGGGACAGAAGGAAACACCATATATTTT.

The V call is TRBV4-2, the J call TRBJ2-7; D is uncertain. Germline CDR1 LGHNA, CDR2 YNFKEQ. The CDR3 runs 14 residues. The V end was cut by 7 bases, the J end by 4 bases, with 17 bases between. The CDR3 DNA is TGTGCCAGCATTAAGTTCAGGCTGTCATACGAGCAGTACTTC. It specifies CASIKFRLSYEQYF.

In DNA form, the CDR3 reads TGTGCCAGCAGTCCCGGGAGGGGGCTATACGAGCAGTACTTC. This gives the protein CASSPGRGLYEQYF. V and J are TRBV6-6 and TRBJ2-7, with D tentatively TRBD2 (8 bases). The length of the CDR3 is 14 residues. Germline V lookup: CDR1 MNHNY, CDR2 SVGAGI (reference sequence). V was pared by 5 bases and J by 4 bases, with 15 bases between.

V gene TRBV10-3 combines with J gene TRBJ1-2, with D perhaps matching TRBD1 (5 bases). CDR1 and CDR2 from the germline V gene are ENHRY and SYGVKD. Deletions cut 6 bases from V and 8 bases from J, with 16 bases between. CDR3 length: 13 residues. For the CDR3, the DNA is TGTGCCATCAGCGAAAGGGCAGGACAAGGCTACACCTTC. Its translation: CAISERAGQGYTF.

CDR3 sequence: CASSLGIAGGTSSYNEQFF. The DNA for the CDR3 is TGTGCCAGCAGCTTAGGTATAGCGGGGGGTACAAGCTCCTACAATGAGCAGTTCTTC. The V gene is TRBV7-2, the J gene TRBJ2-1; 10 bases agree with TRBD2. The CDR3 is made up of 19 amino acids. Germline V lookup: CDR1 SGHTA, CDR2 FQGNSA. The ends lost 1 base at V and 0 bases at J; junction bases unmatched: 9.

The chain has TRBV6-5 and TRBJ2-5; D uncertain. The assigned J gene may be wrong: the sequence end matches TRBJ2-7 better. There are 14 residues in the CDR3. The germline CDR1 and CDR2 sequences are MNHEY and SVGAGI. CDR3 residues: CASSYSLNLYEQYF. The CDR3 bases are TGTGCCAGCAGTTATAGTCTAAACCTCTACGAGCAGTACTTC.

CDR3 nucleotide sequence: TGTGCCAGCAGCTTGTCTACAGGCGATGGAAAACTGTTTTTT. Its translation is CASSLSTGDGKLFF. The chain uses TRBV5-6 and TRBJ1-4, with D possibly TRBD1 on 5 matching bases. V dropped 1 base and J dropped 10 bases, with 14 bases sitting between them. The CDR3 contains 14 residues. Germline V CDR1 and CDR2: SGHDT, YYEEEE. Combining the CDR3 with reference TRBV5-6 and TRBJ1-4 gives the whole variable domain DAGVTQSPTHLIKTRGQQVTLRCSPKSGHDTVSWYQQALGQGPQFIFQYYEEEERQRGNFPDRFSGHQFPNYSSELNVNALLLGDSALYLCASSLSTGDGKLFFGSGTQLSVL.

The J gene is TRBJ2-5, the V gene TRBV5-1; no clear D. The DNA matches TRBJ2-7 better at its end, which makes the J call doubtful. This CDR3 contains 14 residues. The V gene's germline CDR1 is SGHRS and CDR2 YFSETQ. The CDR3 protein is CASSLEKSSYEQYF. In DNA, the CDR3 is TGCGCCAGCAGCTTGGAAAAGAGCTCCTACGAGCAGTACTTC.

The gene calls are TRBV7-9 and TRBJ2-1; 9 bases align to TRBD2. V shed 4 bases, J shed 7 bases, and the junction held 11 bases outside the gene matches. CDR1 SEHNR and CDR2 FQNEAQ come from the germline V gene (reference sequence). This CDR3 contains 16 residues. CDR3 in amino acids: CASSSSRAGGGNEQFF. The DNA of the CDR3 is TGTGCCAGCAGCTCCTCGCGAGCGGGGGGAGGTAATGAGCAGTTCTTC. Full variable domain (outside the CDR3, taken from reference TRBV7-9 and TRBJ2-1): DTGVSQNPRHKITKRGQNVTFRCDPISEHNRLYWYRQTLGQGPEFLTYFQNEAQLEKSRLLSDRFSAERPKGSFSTLEIQRTEQGDSAMYLCASSSSRAGGGNEQFFGPGTRLTVL.

V and J are TRBV6-1 and TRBJ2-7; D not certain. V lost 1 base, J lost 6 bases, and 7 bases lay in between. Germline assignment: CDR1 MNHNS and CDR2 SASEGT. The CDR3 has 12 amino acids. The CDR3 reads CASSEVSSEQYF. CDR3 nucleotides: TGTGCCAGCAGTGAAGTTAGCTCCGAGCAGTACTTC.

The chain recombines TRBV18 with TRBJ1-1; the D gene is possibly TRBD1 (5 bases). Germline V lookup: CDR1 KGHSH, CDR2 LQKENI. Trimming stripped 6 bases from V and 5 bases from J, with 7 bases between. The CDR3 spans 11 residues. The chain's CDR3 is CASSKGTEAFF. The CDR3 DNA reads as TGTGCCAGCTCCAAGGGGACTGAAGCTTTCTTT. The full variable domain, with the rest looked up from reference TRBV18 and TRBJ1-1, is NAGVMQNPRHLVRRRGQEARLRCSPMKGHSHVYWYRQLPEEGLKFMVYLQKENIIDESGMPKERFSAEFPKEGPSILRIQQVVRGDSAAYFCASSKGTEAFFGQGTRLTVV.

This clone was recorded only once. The J gene is TRBJ1-3, the V gene TRBV6-1, with D uncertain. This CDR3 has 14 residues. With 1 base removed from V and 0 bases from J, the gap between germline ends came to 4 bases. CDR1 is MNHNS and CDR2 is SASEGT in the germline V gene. The CDR3 reads CASSEGSSGNTIYF. The CDR3 DNA is TGTGCCAGCAGTGAAGGTAGCTCTGGAAACACCATATATTTT.

This chain connects TRBV27 to TRBJ1-1, with a tentative D call TRBD1 (5 bases). The germline V gene has CDR1 MNHEY and CDR2 SMNVEV (reference sequence). The CDR3 extends over 14 amino acids. The ends were cut back, 7 bases at V and 6 bases at J, with 18 bases in the middle. CDR3 DNA sequence: TGTGCCAGCACCTATAGGGCAGGGAAGTCTGAAGCTTTCTTT. It specifies CASTYRAGKSEAFF.

The sample holds one count of this clone. The chain uses TRBV5-1 and TRBJ2-5, with D perhaps TRBD1 (6 bases). Trimming took off 6 bases at V and 5 bases at J, with 14 bases between the two ends. Germline CDR1 reads SGHRS; CDR2 reads YFSETQ. This CDR3 comprises 13 residues. This chain's CDR3 is CASMRGGQETQYF. The CDR3 bases are TGCGCCAGCATGCGAGGGGGTCAGGAGACCCAGTACTTC. The full variable domain, with the rest looked up from reference TRBV5-1 and TRBJ2-5, is KAGVTQTPRYLIKTRGQQVTLSCSPISGHRSVSWYQQTPGQGLQFLFEYFSETQRNKGNFPGRFSGRQFSNSRSEMNVSTLELGDSALYLCASMRGGQETQYFGPGTRLLVL.

This clone occurred a few times. The chain carries TRBV7-9 and TRBJ1-2; possibly TRBD1 for D (6 bases). This CDR3 spans 14 amino acids. V was clipped by 0 bases and J by 6 bases, with 11 bases between them. Germline CDR1 and CDR2: SEHNR and FQNEAQ (reference sequence). The CDR3 loop reads CASSLAQGTHGYTF. The CDR3 DNA reads as TGTGCCAGCAGCTTAGCGCAGGGGACCCATGGCTACACCTTC.

The V and J genes are TRBV4-1 and TRBJ2-2; 7 bases align to TRBD2. Per germline, CDR1 MGHRA and CDR2 YSYEKL. CDR3 length: 17 residues. V was pared by 1 base and J by 4 bases, with 9 bases of the junction left unmatched. As DNA, the CDR3 is TGCGCCAGCAGCCAAGGTTTATATGGGGGGGGCACCGGGGAGCTGTTTTTT. As protein: CASSQGLYGGGTGELFF.

The chain uses TRBV9 and TRBJ2-5; TRBD1 matches at 8 bases. The CDR3 is 16 residues long. V gave up 0 bases and J gave up 2 bases; unmatched junction bases: 6. Germline V gene data show CDR1 as SGDLS and CDR2 as YYNGEE. The CDR3 region is CASSVAPGQEQETQYF. The DNA of the CDR3 is TGTGCCAGCAGCGTAGCTCCGGGACAGGAACAAGAGACCCAGTACTTC.

This chain links TRBV23-1 with TRBJ1-2; 8 bases are shared with TRBD1. TRBV23-1 is annotated as an ORF whose role is uncertain. Trimming at V came to 1 base and at J to 14 bases, leaving 9 bases not matched to a gene. The CDR3 is 13 amino acids. This chain's CDR3 is CASSQCPRGLFTF. The CDR3 DNA follows: TGCGCCAGCAGTCAATGCCCCAGGGGGCTTTTTACCTTC.

This chain uses TRBV2 with TRBJ2-5; a possible D gene is TRBD2 (5 bases). The DNA end lines up better with TRBJ2-7; the J call may be wrong. CDR1 is SNHLY and CDR2 is FYNNEI in the germline V gene. The CDR3 extends over 17 amino acids. The CDR3 nucleotides are TGTGCCAGCAGTGAACCGACACGTCGGGGAGACCTCTACGAGCAGTACTTC. It codes for CASSEPTRRGDLYEQYF.

V is TRBV19 and J is TRBJ1-5; maybe TRBD1 (5 bases). Trimming removed 3 bases from V and 4 bases from J, with 19 bases in between. The CDR3 covers 17 residues. From germline, CDR1 is LNHDA and CDR2 SQIVND (reference sequence). Written as DNA, the CDR3 is TGTGCCAGTAGTATCGTCAAGGGACCCGGGGGGAATCAGCCCCAGCATTTT. Amino acids: CASSIVKGPGGNQPQHF.

This chain links TRBV5-1 with TRBJ2-2, with TRBD2 identical over 8 bases. This CDR3 has 15 amino acids. The germline CDR1 and CDR2 sequences are SGHRS and YFSETQ. V was clipped by 4 bases and J by 5 bases; unmatched bases: 7. CDR3 sequence (DNA): TGCGCCAGCAGCCTTACTAGCGGCGAAACCGGGGAGCTGTTTTTT. The encoded protein is CASSLTSGETGELFF.

The rearrangement uses TRBV20-1 and TRBJ2-7; unclear D gene. Trimming took off 5 bases at V and 1 base at J, with 3 bases between the two ends. Germline V gives CDR1 DFQATT, CDR2 SNEGSKA (reference sequence). This CDR3 contains 10 residues. The chain's CDR3 is CSASSYEQYF. DNA for the CDR3: TGCAGTGCTTCATCCTACGAGCAGTACTTC.